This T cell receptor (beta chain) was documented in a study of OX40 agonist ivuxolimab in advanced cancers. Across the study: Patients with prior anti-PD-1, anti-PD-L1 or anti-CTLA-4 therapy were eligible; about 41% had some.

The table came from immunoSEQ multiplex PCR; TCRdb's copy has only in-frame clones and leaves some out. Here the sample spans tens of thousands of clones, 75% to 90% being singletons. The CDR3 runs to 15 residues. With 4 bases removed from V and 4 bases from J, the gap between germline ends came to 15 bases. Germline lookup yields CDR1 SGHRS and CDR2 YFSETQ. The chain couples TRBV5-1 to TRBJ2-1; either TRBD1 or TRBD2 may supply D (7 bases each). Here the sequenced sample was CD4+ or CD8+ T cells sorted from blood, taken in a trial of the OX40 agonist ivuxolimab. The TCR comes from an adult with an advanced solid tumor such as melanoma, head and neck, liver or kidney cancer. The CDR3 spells CASSIQGGMYNEQFF. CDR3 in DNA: TGCGCCAGCAGCATCCAGGGGGGGATGTACAATGAGCAGTTCTTC.